The entry below gives a single TCR beta chain sequence along with its context. Its antigen target is currently unknown. Nothing much larger sits one base from this clone, and base qualities are not available. Library preparation was by 5' RACE. Data came from an Illumina HiSeq 2500. A second PCR of roughly 6 to 11 cycles was run with a J-beta primer mix and a sample-barcoded 5' primer. A template-switch 5' adaptor carrying 12 random nucleotides introduced a unique molecular identifier onto each TCR beta cDNA molecule. At least 3 million CDR3-containing paired-end reads were obtained from each sample. All of the RNA was converted into first-strand cDNA using the Mint cDNA synthesis kit, with a TRBC-specific oligonucleotide serving as the primer. Following uracil-DNA glycosylase treatment, all cDNA underwent a first 18-cycle PCR with the universal primers M1SS and BC2_uni_R. Per the original workflow: Each sample was normalized by randomly selecting 1 million high-quality reads, each carrying a distinct molecular identifier. Reads with shared molecular identifiers were discarded instead of being binned into consensus sequences. MiTCR, set to a Q25 quality threshold and the strictest error-elimination algorithm, was used for CDR3 identification, clonotype clustering and error correction. Lower-bound total TCR beta diversity was estimated with a nonparametric unseen species model using Euler transformation. The public reads were reanalyzed by TCRdb: fastp trimming at Q25, MiXCR alignment, in-frame beta chains only. Entries that share a CDR3 protein sequence are merged under the most common genes and DNA. These V and J calls are TCRdb output, not the study's own analysis. Present in this sample are over a million distinct CDR3 sequences, 59% of which were seen just once. The biggest ten clones account for roughly 7% of the sample.

The junction shows trimming of 3 bases on V and 10 bases on J, and the gene matches do not reach 4 bases of it. Reading from cysteine to phenylalanine, the CDR3 counts 14 amino acids. Only the CDR3 part of the read is kept: 42 bases, read in frame from the first base. CDR1 SGDLS and CDR2 YYNGEE are derived from the germline V gene. Donors were around 37 systemically healthy Caucasian individuals from Russia aged roughly 6 to 90 years. Around 9.9 milliliters of peripheral blood were collected from each donor into EDTA-treated Vacutainer tubes. Ficoll-Paque density-gradient centrifugation was used to isolate PBMCs, with at least 6.5 million obtained per sample. Total RNA was extracted from PBMCs with Trizol reagent, with at least 6 micrograms obtained per sample. The percentages of naive CD45RAhigh/CD27high T cells were determined by flow cytometry on a PBMC aliquot from every donor. This entry belongs to a study of blood T cells in healthy people across ages (dated by TCRdb to between 2014 and 2016). Notes on the research overall: In model experiments, template switching captured about one uniquely barcoded TCR beta cDNA molecule for every two T cells. To track age-related changes in TCR beta repertoire diversity, the study relied on deep sequencing normalized with unique cDNA molecular identifiers. Four age groups were formed from the donors: young (average approximately 15 years), middle-aged (more than 35), aged (over 55) and long-lived (approximately 80). To avoid experimental bias, donors of different ages were randomly spread across the sequencing lanes. Two additional independent replicas of 1 million unique cDNA reads from the same blood draw were analyzed for two donors (one aged 18 to 30 and one aged 80 or older). The full study reports these points: Because donor CMV infection status was unknown, age-related changes in expanded clonotypes were potentially confounded. Compared with the aged group, more naive CD4+ T cells, fewer expanded clones and increased TCR diversity were shown by the long-lived group, suggesting age selection. The percentage of naive T cells measured by flow cytometry correlated strongly with observed TCR beta diversity. Bulk unsorted PBMC profiling prevented conclusive comparison of naive and antigen-experienced compartments. As age increased, observed TCR beta diversity per million T cells dropped in a roughly linear way, and a significant reduction was already evident by age about 36. Estimates of total diversity based on one million sequenced T cells were considered lower bounds and underestimates.

The rearrangement combines TRBV9 with TRBJ2-6, and 10 bases in between align with TRBD1. Sequences were obtained from blood. The receptor was derived from a man younger than 35 in good health. Read as DNA, the sequence is TGTGCCAGCAGCGGGGACAGGGGATTGAACGTCCTGACTTTC. This codes for CASSGDRGLNVLTF.